This T cell receptor beta chain was sequenced for a study of cytomegalovirus exposure and HLA in healthy donors (dated by TCRdb to about 2017). In the study overall: According to an earlier analysis of a few hundred of the donors, about 170 million T cells yielded over 90 million unique TCR beta sequences and 276 Gb of sequence data. In addition to the first cohort of about 650 subjects, a separate validation cohort of 120 different subjects was used. To predict cytomegalovirus infection status, the study combined high-throughput TCR immunosequencing, statistical association of individual TCRs with disease status, and machine learning. Among some 400 genotyped donors of the cohort, an average of around 250,000 unique TCR beta nucleotide sequences was sequenced per donor, of which 15% to 20% were non-productive. Of the 398 genotyped donors, roughly 76% were placed in the genetic ancestry cluster associated with self-reported Caucasian donors. In a later analysis, previously published TCR beta repertoires from 666 donors were re-analyzed and high-resolution HLA genotyping was added so that TCR occurrence patterns could be studied. An early release covering about 600 HLA-typed donors comprised 300 to 350 gigabases of sequencing data and about 90 million unique TCR sequences. Genome-wide SNP genotypes for about three fifths of the roughly 670 donors were used in a later genetic analysis, which treated that subset as a discovery cohort. Roughly 5 DR-DQ haplotypes were handled as single units for association and clustering, since linkage in the cohort was strong. Typing coverage varied by locus: about 629-640 donors for A, B, C, DRB1 and DQB1; 500 to 550 for DQA1; more than 600 for DPA1; approximately 450 for DPB1. Both class I and class II loci were covered by HLA typing, at four-digit resolution. Every discovery cohort repertoire had been produced on one sequencing platform. The study used immunosequencing to profile the T cell repertoires of about 670 subjects and linked those repertoires to cytomegalovirus serostatus. The study was designed to test whether signatures of past pathogen exposure could be identified by cataloging public T cell receptors. In an earlier analysis of 500 to 650 of the donors, high-throughput TCR beta sequencing was used to judge whether each TCR beta V gene segment behaved as functional or pseudogenic. In the later analysis, no new phenotypic data were used to find candidate immune exposures; instead, reliance was placed on TCR beta sequences and their occurrence across donors. Donor age, sex, ethnicity and CMV serostatus were collected together with the repertoire data.

This clone occurred a few times. There is no known antigen for this receptor. No base quality information exists; no much larger clone differs at one position. The protocol used for the library was the immunoSEQ multiplex PCR assay. A mixture of 60 forward primers for TCR Vbeta segments and 13 reverse primers for TCR Jbeta segments was used in the multiplex PCR. The CDR3 region of rearranged TCR beta genes was amplified from genomic DNA by a multiplex PCR assay. On the Illumina HiSeq System, the amplified TCR beta libraries were sequenced as 87-base-pair reads. Under the source paper's analysis protocol: A later analysis counted about 76 million unique TCR beta chains across the approximately 700 repertoires, and around 12 million of these chains were shared by at least two donors. Raw reads were error-corrected and collapsed into unique sequences with a nearest-neighbor algorithm that merged closely related sequences to remove PCR and sequencing errors. CDR3 sequences were aligned to IMGT reference sequences to assign V, D and J gene segments. For a sequence to be retained, a match of at least six nucleotides to both a V gene segment and a J gene segment was required. A rearrangement counted as productive if the CDR3 had no stop codons and remained in frame with V and J, and every other rearrangement counted as non-productive. Following IMGT convention, CDR3 was defined as the stretch from the second conserved V-encoded cysteine to the conserved J-encoded phenylalanine. The earlier analysis of some 550 of the donors excluded any sequence lacking an unambiguous match to a single V gene segment. In an earlier analysis of 587 of the donors, V segments were called functional above 56.7% productive rearrangements and were called segregating when the between-donor standard deviation exceeded 5%. To diagnose cytomegalovirus status from the catalog of TCR beta chain sequences, a statistical classification framework was built. A later analysis assigned V and J genes by comparing TCR nucleotide sequences with IMGT/GENE-DB human TR gene sequences. In a later analysis, CDR3 sequences and most-parsimonious VDJ recombination scenarios were assigned using the TCRdist pipeline. In a later analysis, each TCR beta chain was defined by its CDR3 amino acid sequence together with its V-gene family, and reads without a unique V-gene family were excluded. In a later analysis, 500 to 700 highly shared, low-generation-probability nucleotide sequences were removed to address suspected cross-contamination and a sequencing artifact. In a later analysis, a clonal expansion index for each public chain was calculated from normalized within-repertoire ranks of inferred template counts. Generation probabilities in a later analysis came from a VDJ recombination model fitted to out-of-frame rearrangements, and those results were checked against IGoR. In a later analysis, hypergeometric tests were used to score TCR-TCR, TCR-HLA and TCR-CMV co-occurrence, with a repertoire-size bias correction applied to TCR pairs. A later analysis estimated false discovery rates by permuting HLA or CMV assignments 20 times. In a later analysis, co-occurring TCRs were grouped using DBSCAN, and TCRdist sequence similarity was added for clustering within HLA-allele-positive subsets. Co-occurrence clustering excluded repertoires with fewer than 30,000 or more than 120,000 public chains, plus five with anomalous nucleotide sharing. TCRdb re-hosts the immuneACCESS table, in-frame sequences only. Its copies lack some clones; in the studies checked, an unresolved V gene accounts for under half of them, and the cause for the rest is not known. The V and J calls and the clone size are those of that table, but D and trimming were determined from the DNA. Present in this sample are around 59,000 clones, roughly 84% of which were seen just once. The ten largest clonotypes hold under 2% of the sample.

The cohort consisted of 670 or so healthy bone marrow donors. Cohort members were all nominally healthy when sampled, although unrecorded immune exposures were likely present. CMV serostatus was recorded as positive for about 300 and negative for about 55% of the roughly 670 cohort members, whereas no CMV serostatus was recorded for the donor in question. Every donor gave a peripheral blood sample, and the peripheral blood mononuclear cells from that sample were used for TCR beta sequencing. Genomic DNA was extracted from the blood cell samples with the Qiagen DNeasy Blood Extraction Kit. Via the germline V gene (reference sequence), CDR1 is LNHNV and CDR2 YYDKDF. The CDR3 sequence holds 15 residues, the cysteine and phenylalanine included. The DNA shown is the 45-base CDR3, in frame from base 1. The V and J ends are trimmed by 0 bases and 2 bases, leaving 11 bases between them. Study-wide findings and limitations: Linkage disequilibrium might explain the correlated functional status among segregating V segments, but an unknown experimental factor could not be excluded. The presence/absence analyses assumed that sequencing depth was roughly uniform across donors, and that assumption may not be true. Across donors, most TCR sequences were observed very rarely, whereas some public TCRs were present in many individuals. A few of the identified cytomegalovirus-associated TCR beta chains were confirmed in vitro to be specific for cytomegalovirus antigens. Because HLA typing was unavailable for some donors at each locus, only the typed subset was used in association tests. Because the 87-base-pair reads could not distinguish some IMGT-functional V segments, including TRBV6-2 and TRBV6-3, those segments were excluded. A later analysis associated about 17,000 TCR beta sequences with specific HLA alleles at a false discovery rate of 0.05. It was suggested by the authors that the approach could potentially be generalized to other disease states and immunological phenotypes. A cluster of highly shared sequence variants was judged likely to represent a technical artifact of the sequencing pipeline. This cohort had only TCR beta chains sequenced, and the lack of alpha or paired-chain data limited which features could be detected. CMV serostatus was the only immune exposure information available for the cohort. A later genetic analysis reported fewer N-insertions in productive TCRs among donors in an Asian-associated ancestry cluster than the roughly 640-donor mean. According to a later analysis, most CMV-associated TCR beta chains appeared to be HLA-restricted, and the HLA associations seemed to be driven largely by CMV exposure. A total of about 150 TCR beta chains were listed by the study as associated with cytomegalovirus. An association between a missense DCLRE1C variant and V-gene and J-gene trimming of TCR beta chains was found in a later genetic analysis and replicated in an independent cohort. The earlier analysis of 587 of the donors excluded roughly 17 rarely observed V segments, including chromosome 9 orphons, because counts were too low. Assigning TCR associations to individual alleles was difficult when HLA alleles, especially DR and DQ, strongly co-occurred. In a later analysis, HLA-associated TCR beta chains showed more clonal expansion and lower generation probabilities than non-associated chains that were equally common. In an earlier analysis of 587 of the donors, most TCR beta V segments appeared in productive rearrangements about 90% or about 30% of the time, broadly matching IMGT annotations. According to a later analysis, parvovirus B19, influenza, CMV and Epstein-Barr virus appeared linked to several top co-occurrence clusters. In both the original and validation cohorts, the classifier was reported to diagnose cytomegalovirus status with high specificity and sensitivity. A further reported finding was that TCR beta sequences accurately predicted the HLA-A and HLA-B alleles for most subjects in the first cohort. According to a later analysis, TCR association rates differed among HLA loci, with DRB1 alleles showing the most associated TCRs and HLA-C alleles showing the fewest.

This TCR was recovered from a human donor in good health. The specimen sequenced was PBMCs. The rearranged segments are TRBV15 and TRBJ2-7; TRBD2 is a possible D gene, resting on 5 matching bases. The CDR3 protein: CATSRDPGVPYEQYF. The sequenced DNA is TGTGCCACCAGCAGAGATCCCGGGGTCCCCTACGAGCAGTACTTC.